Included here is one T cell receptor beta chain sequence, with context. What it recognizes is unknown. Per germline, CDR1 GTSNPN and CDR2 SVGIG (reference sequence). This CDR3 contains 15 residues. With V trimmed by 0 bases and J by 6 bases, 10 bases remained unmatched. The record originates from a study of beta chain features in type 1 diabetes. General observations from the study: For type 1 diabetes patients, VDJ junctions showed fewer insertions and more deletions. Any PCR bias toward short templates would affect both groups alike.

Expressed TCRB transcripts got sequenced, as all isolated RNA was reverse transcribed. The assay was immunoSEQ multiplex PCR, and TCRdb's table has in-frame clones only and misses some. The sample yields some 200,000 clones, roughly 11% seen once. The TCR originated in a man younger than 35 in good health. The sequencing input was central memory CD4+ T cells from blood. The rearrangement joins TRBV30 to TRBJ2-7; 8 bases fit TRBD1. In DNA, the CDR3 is TGTGCCTGGAGTGTACCTCACAGGGGGACCCTCGAGCAGTACTTC. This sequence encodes CAWSVPHRGTLEQYF.